This TCR beta chain was identified in a study of T cells after posttransplantation cyclophosphamide (dated by TCRdb to about 2016). Background on the whole study: Using TRB sequencing, the study followed how the T cell repertoire rebuilt after myeloablative bone marrow transplantation with posttransplantation cyclophosphamide given as GVHD prophylaxis. Blood from all 35 or so PTCy patients with 1-year posttransplant specimens was subjected to TRB sequencing. Antigen receptor sequencing was done on samples from about 40 PTCy-treated patients and from over 15 related bone marrow donors of those patients. TRB sequencing was also done on up to 3 additional blood samples from 2 to 5.2 years after transplant in 3 patients, and on pretransplant blood from 4 patients. Public TRB sequences were checked against a database of over 3,000 sequences associated with responses to pathogens, tumor antigens, self-antigens and alloantigens. Because TRA and TRB clonality correlated tightly in 9 samples, the subsequent TCR analyses were limited to TRB only. Paper-wide results and their limitations: At 1-2 months, donor-recipient similarity was low but rose over the first year, and the later blood repertoires were often dominated by donor CD8+ memory clones. The TRB repertoires of T cells infiltrating skin or GI tract showed only limited overlap with the TRB repertoires of T cells in blood. Across 45 patients, recipient CMV seropositivity and CMV reactivation were highly associated with TRB clonality; PTCy diversity was similar to CNI/methotrexate controls.

Of note for this clone: What antigen it recognizes has not been identified. Base qualities are not recorded, but no much larger clone differs from it by a single base.

What the treatment or condition label conveys for this sample: high-dose cyclophosphamide on days +3 and +4 as single-agent GVHD prophylaxis. PTCy patients received busulfan and fludarabine conditioning, a related or unrelated marrow graft, and cyclophosphamide on days +3 and +4. The PTCy-treated patients were drawn from a prospective, multi-institutional clinical trial. Peripheral blood and bone marrow mononuclear cells were isolated by Ficoll-Hypaque density centrifugation and were cryopreserved. V is shortened by 7 bases, J by 7 bases, and the region joining them spans 16 bases. The CDR3, from cysteine to phenylalanine, totals 13 residues. CDR3 DNA is the only sequence kept; it has 39 bases, read in frame from the first base. CDR1 and CDR2 (SNHLY, FYNNEI) derive from the germline V gene. TRB sequencing used genomic DNA with the immunoSEQ assay at survey resolution or the hsTCRB kit. The paper's data handling went like this. The immunoSEQ software handled the initial read processing, while the LymphoSeq R package was used for the repertoire analyses. Clonality was calculated as 1 minus normalized Shannon entropy, and the Gini coefficient was also calculated for each TRB dataset. To infer phenotypes in unsorted samples, TRB sequences from sorted subsets of the recipient or donor were mapped onto unsorted samples from the same recipient. TCRdb obtained this table from immuneACCESS and retained in-frame rearrangements with V and J assigned. These tables miss some clones; where compared with another copy, unresolved V genes account for less than half of the shortfall, and the remainder is unexplained. The D gene and trimming were derived from the DNA, and the V and J assignments and clone size from that table. The sample table lists roughly 42,000 clones, about 90% of them with a count of one. Over 2% of the sample is taken by the ten largest.

Here the chain combines TRBV2 and TRBJ2-5; perhaps TRBD2 is the D gene, with 6 bases matching. The receptor was derived from a male patient in his sixties who received an allogeneic stem cell transplant from a related donor and was CMV-positive. After a transplant, some T cells may have been passed on by the graft donor. This material consisted of PBMCs, taken around 67 days after allogeneic stem cell transplant with posttransplant cyclophosphamide. DNA sequence: TGTGCCAGCACGGGAGCGCCCTTCGGGACCCAGTACTTC. The encoded protein is CASTGAPFGTQYF.